This is a list of T cell receptor beta chains from one sample in a study of CD4+ T cells in melanoma. Generated by immunoSEQ multiplex PCR, the TCRdb table keeps only in-frame clones and is missing some. The top ten clones hold less than 2% of a sample with about 140,000 clones, about nine tenths of them seen once. These TCRs come from a human donor with melanoma. The CDR3 runs from the conserved cysteine through the conserved F or W. Each record gives: D gene, clone size, J gene, V gene, CDR3 DNA, CDR3 protein. The D gene is left open where the match is weak. Clone size is stated in some rows and not others, as once, few, many or a class when expanded.

d_call: TRBD1; clone_size: .; j_call: TRBJ2-7; v_call: TRBV2; cdr3_nt: TGTGCCAGCAGATTAACCGGGACAGGGAATCGCTACGAGCAGTACTTC; cdr3_aa: CASRLTGTGNRYEQYF
d_call: TRBD1; clone_size: .; j_call: TRBJ1-2; v_call: TRBV4-1; cdr3_nt: TGCGCCAGCAGCCTCCATCAGGGGGATTCTGGCTACACCTTC; cdr3_aa: CASSLHQGDSGYTF
d_call: TRBD1; clone_size: .; j_call: TRBJ2-1; v_call: TRBV27; cdr3_nt: TGTGCCACACGGGGACAGCCCTGGAGCTCCTACAATGAGCAGTTCTTC; cdr3_aa: CATRGQPWSSYNEQFF
d_call: TRBD2; clone_size: .; j_call: TRBJ2-5; v_call: TRBV11-2; cdr3_nt: TGTGCCAGCAGCTTTGCTAGCGGGGGGGGTGAGACCCAGTACTTC; cdr3_aa: CASSFASGGGETQYF
d_call: .; clone_size: .; j_call: TRBJ1-3; v_call: TRBV4-1; cdr3_nt: TGCGCCAGCAGCCAAGCCCTGTACCCGATACAGGGATACTCTGGAAACACCATATATTTT; cdr3_aa: CASSQALYPIQGYSGNTIYF
d_call: .; clone_size: few; j_call: TRBJ2-4; v_call: TRBV6-6; cdr3_nt: TGTGCCAGCAATATATCAACCTTAGCCAAAAACATTCAGTACTTC; cdr3_aa: CASNISTLAKNIQYF
d_call: .; clone_size: .; j_call: TRBJ1-2; v_call: TRBV5-1; cdr3_nt: TGCGCCAGCAGCCCTCAAGCACAGGCAGACTATGGCTACACCTTC; cdr3_aa: CASSPQAQADYGYTF
d_call: .; clone_size: .; j_call: TRBJ1-4; v_call: TRBV10-3; cdr3_nt: TGTGCCATCAGTGATTCGTCAGGGGTCCTGGAAAAACTGTTTTTT; cdr3_aa: CAISDSSGVLEKLFF
d_call: .; clone_size: once; j_call: TRBJ1-1; v_call: TRBV5-1; cdr3_nt: TGCGCCAGCAGCTTGGGCGGGGGAGGGAACACTGAAGCTTTCTTT; cdr3_aa: CASSLGGGGNTEAFF
d_call: .; clone_size: .; j_call: TRBJ2-3; v_call: TRBV10-3; cdr3_nt: TGTGCCATCAGTGAGAACAGCGCAGATACGCAGTATTTT; cdr3_aa: CAISENSADTQYF
d_call: .; clone_size: .; j_call: TRBJ2-7; v_call: TRBV11-3; cdr3_nt: TGTGCCAGCAGCCCAGGACCACCCGGCGAGCAGTACTTC; cdr3_aa: CASSPGPPGEQYF
d_call: .; clone_size: .; j_call: TRBJ1-1; v_call: TRBV7-6; cdr3_nt: TGTGCCAGCAGCTTACAAATCAACACTGAAGCTTTCTTT; cdr3_aa: CASSLQINTEAFF
d_call: .; clone_size: .; j_call: TRBJ1-3; v_call: TRBV6-6; cdr3_nt: TGTGCCAGCAGTTACTCGAGAACCGACCTTGGAAACACCATATATTTT; cdr3_aa: CASSYSRTDLGNTIYF
d_call: TRBD1; clone_size: .; j_call: TRBJ1-4; v_call: TRBV2; cdr3_nt: TGTGCCAGCTGCCTGACGGGACAGAATAATGAAAAACTGTTTTTT; cdr3_aa: CASCLTGQNNEKLFF
d_call: .; clone_size: .; j_call: TRBJ1-2; v_call: TRBV11-2; cdr3_nt: TGTGCCAGCAGCTTAACCCGGGTCGGCGATGGCTACACCTTC; cdr3_aa: CASSLTRVGDGYTF
d_call: TRBD2; clone_size: .; j_call: TRBJ2-5; v_call: TRBV18; cdr3_nt: TGTGCCAGCTCACCGGGACTAGGAGAGACCCAGTACTTC; cdr3_aa: CASSPGLGETQYF
d_call: .; clone_size: .; j_call: TRBJ2-7; v_call: TRBV2; cdr3_nt: TGTGCCAGCAGTGAAGGGGGGGCGCAGTACTTC; cdr3_aa: CASSEGGAQYF
d_call: TRBD1; clone_size: .; j_call: TRBJ1-2; v_call: TRBV6-1; cdr3_nt: TGTGCCAGCAGGACAGGGGTCAGCGGCTACACCTTC; cdr3_aa: CASRTGVSGYTF
d_call: .; clone_size: .; j_call: TRBJ2-5; v_call: TRBV29-1; cdr3_nt: TGCAGCGTTACGGGGTCGGGGGCGAGGGAGACCCAGTACTTC; cdr3_aa: CSVTGSGARETQYF
d_call: .; clone_size: .; j_call: TRBJ1-2; v_call: TRBV11-2; cdr3_nt: TGTGCCAGCAGCCCCGGGGCCCCGGGTTGGAGGCACTATGGCTACACCTTC; cdr3_aa: CASSPGAPGWRHYGYTF
d_call: .; clone_size: .; j_call: TRBJ2-7; v_call: TRBV19; cdr3_nt: TGTGCCAGTAGTATCCGACGGGGCGAGCAGTACTTC; cdr3_aa: CASSIRRGEQYF
d_call: .; clone_size: once; j_call: TRBJ1-2; v_call: TRBV9; cdr3_nt: TGTGCCAGCAGCGTCTCGGAGGACTTCGGATATGGCTACACCTTC; cdr3_aa: CASSVSEDFGYGYTF
d_call: TRBD1; clone_size: .; j_call: TRBJ2-3; v_call: TRBV2; cdr3_nt: TGTGCCAGCAGTGGGGACAGGGCAGCAGATACGCAGTATTTT; cdr3_aa: CASSGDRAADTQYF
d_call: .; clone_size: .; j_call: TRBJ1-2; v_call: TRBV6-1; cdr3_nt: TGTGCCAGCAGTCTGACCGGCTTGAGCTATGGCTACACCTTC; cdr3_aa: CASSLTGLSYGYTF
d_call: .; clone_size: .; j_call: TRBJ2-4; v_call: TRBV6-5; cdr3_nt: TGTGCCAGCAGCCCGGGAGCTAAAAACATTCAGTACTTC; cdr3_aa: CASSPGAKNIQYF
d_call: TRBD1; clone_size: .; j_call: TRBJ2-3; v_call: TRBV4-1; cdr3_nt: TGCGCCAGCAGCCAAGGGGACAGGGGGAGGACAGATACGCAGTATTTT; cdr3_aa: CASSQGDRGRTDTQYF
d_call: .; clone_size: .; j_call: TRBJ2-5; v_call: TRBV7-6; cdr3_nt: TGTGCCAGCAGCTCCCAAGAGACCCAGTACTTC; cdr3_aa: CASSSQETQYF